These 25 T cell receptor beta chains originate from one sample sequenced in a study of T cell repertoires in cytomegalovirus infection. What these receptors recognize is not known. TCRdb recomputed calls from the reads with MiXCR, one row per CDR3 protein. The sample carries 200,000 or so distinct CDR3 sequences, approximately 40% recorded once. The source material was CD8+ T cells from cultured PBMCs, sampled from culture after CMV antigen stimulation. These receptors all stem from a human donor in good health (CMV status not recorded). Some clones in this sample may be carry-over from other donors' samples.

This chain joins TRBV5-1 and TRBJ2-3; D unclear. This CDR3 is built from 14 residues. Germline values: CDR1 SGHRS, CDR2 YFSETQ. Trimming pared 5 bases from V and 6 bases from J, leaving 16 bases between. The CDR3 DNA reads as TGCGCCAGCAGAGCGACATACGCATTTGATACGCAGTATTTT. It specifies CASRATYAFDTQYF.

This clonotype showed up just a few times. This sequence joins TRBV11-2 and TRBJ2-7, with unresolved D. V lost 4 bases and J 4 bases, leaving 8 bases between the germline ends. From germline, CDR1 is SGHAT and CDR2 FQNNGV. CDR3 length equals 12 residues. The CDR3 region is CASSYLVYEQYF. CDR3 DNA sequence: TGTGCCAGCAGCTACCTGGTGTACGAGCAGTACTTC.

The genes are TRBV20-1 and TRBJ2-1, with 10 positions matching TRBD2. Germline V lookup: CDR1 DFQATT, CDR2 SNEGSKA (reference sequence). The V gene end was trimmed by 0 bases and the J gene end by 10 bases; junction bases not matched to a gene: 12. This CDR3 is built from 16 residues. CDR3: CSARDGQAGGPEEQFF. The CDR3 region has the DNA TGCAGTGCTAGAGATGGACAAGCGGGAGGGCCCGAAGAGCAGTTCTTC.

This clonotype was counted only a few times. The CDR3 region is CASSRETGHGAFF. The CDR3 nucleotides read TGTGCCAGCAGCCGGGAGACGGGACACGGAGCTTTCTTT. This chain joins TRBV6-6 and TRBJ1-1; a weak D match, TRBD1 (6 bases). Trimming took off 6 bases at V and 10 bases at J, with 18 bases between the two ends. CDR1 and CDR2 from the germline V gene are MNHNY and SVGAGI (reference sequence). The CDR3 loop spans 13 amino acids.

This clonotype was seen only a few times. The chain uses TRBV28 and TRBJ2-7; D ambiguous. CDR3 length: 16 amino acids. V dropped 6 bases and J dropped 0 bases, with 18 bases sitting between them. The germline V gene has CDR1 MDHEN and CDR2 SYDVKM. The CDR3 nucleotides are TGTGCCAGCAGCCCCGAGGTGGGAACCCACTCCTACGAGCAGTACTTC. Translated: CASSPEVGTHSYEQYF.

The chain links TRBV2 to TRBJ2-7; D might be TRBD1 (6 bases). This CDR3 contains 15 residues. The germline V gene has CDR1 SNHLY and CDR2 FYNNEI. Trimming took 5 bases from V and 2 from J, leaving 16 bases between them. The CDR3 nucleotides read TGTGCCAGCAGTCCCGACAGGACCTCAACCTACGAGCAGTACTTC. Protein sequence: CASSPDRTSTYEQYF. The full variable domain, rest sourced from reference TRBV2 and TRBJ2-7, is EPEVTQTPSHQVTQMGQEVILRCVPISNHLYFYWYRQILGQKVEFLVSFYNNEISEKSEIFDDQFSVERPDGSNFTLKIRSTKLEDSAMYFCASSPDRTSTYEQYFGPGTRLTVT.

This clonotype was picked up many times. CDR3 sequence (DNA): TGTGCCAGCAGCCATACTAGCGGAGTCACAGATACGCAGTATTTT. It yields the protein CASSHTSGVTDTQYF. The rearrangement joins TRBV7-2 to TRBJ2-3, with TRBD2 matching 8 bases. V shed 5 bases, J shed 2 bases, and the junction held 6 bases outside the gene matches. The CDR3 runs to 15 residues. From germline, CDR1 is SGHTA and CDR2 FQGNSA.

This clonotype was picked up a small number of times. The rearrangement joins TRBV11-2 to TRBJ2-1, with 7 bases matching TRBD1. CDR3 length: 17 amino acids. The germline V gene has CDR1 SGHAT and CDR2 FQNNGV. Losses at the gene ends were 5 bases for V and 3 bases for J; bases not matched to a gene: 13. The CDR3 is CASSLPFGTVNYNEQFF. The CDR3, as DNA: TGTGCCAGCAGCCTACCCTTCGGGACAGTTAACTACAATGAGCAGTTCTTC.

This clonotype has at least ten counts. The chain couples TRBV13 to TRBJ2-7; D unclear. Germline CDR1 is PRHDT and CDR2 is FYEKMQ (reference sequence). This CDR3 comprises 18 residues. The V and J ends lost 3 bases and 2 bases respectively, with 23 bases between them. CDR3 loop: CASSFLRARRWATYEQYF. As DNA, the CDR3 is TGTGCCAGCAGCTTCCTTCGCGCTCGGCGATGGGCTACCTACGAGCAGTACTTC.

In DNA, the CDR3 is TGTGCCAGCAGCTTCGGGGCGAACCGGGGGAAAGATACGCAGTATTTT. Its translation: CASSFGANRGKDTQYF. V is TRBV7-3 and J is TRBJ2-3; possible D gene TRBD2, 6 bases. Germline V gene data show CDR1 as SGHTA and CDR2 as FQGTGA. This CDR3 is built from 16 residues. Trimming cost V 3 bases and J 5 bases, with 18 bases left between them.

The V and J genes are TRBV2 and TRBJ2-6; no clear D gene. The CDR3 covers 17 residues. Germline CDR1 and CDR2: SNHLY and FYNNEI. The V and J ends lost 3 bases and 0 bases respectively, with 12 bases between them. The DNA of the CDR3 is TGTGCCAGCAGTGAGGTGGCAGCCAACTCTGGGGCCAACGTCCTGACTTTC. This translates into CASSEVAANSGANVLTF.

This clonotype was recorded a few times. J is TRBJ2-5 and V is TRBV7-6; D is tentatively TRBD1 or TRBD2 (7 bases each). Trimming removed 1 base at V and 1 base at J, with 13 bases between. This CDR3 is built from 16 residues. The germline V gene encodes CDR1 SGHVS and CDR2 FNYEAQ. The CDR3: CASSLGAGGVQETQYF. The CDR3 coding sequence is TGTGCCAGCAGCTTAGGGGCAGGGGGGGTCCAAGAGACCCAGTACTTC.

This clonotype was picked up a small number of times. The rearrangement uses TRBV12-3 or TRBV12-4 and TRBJ2-1, with D tentatively TRBD2 (5 bases). The CDR3 is 14 amino acids. V was clipped by 7 bases and J by 1 base, with 11 bases between them. As DNA, the CDR3 is TGTGCCAGCAACCCCCCGGGGTCCTACAATGAGCAGTTCTTC. Translation gives CASNPPGSYNEQFF.

This clonotype appeared a few times. The V call is TRBV11-1, the J call TRBJ2-7; tentatively, D is TRBD2 (5 bases). This CDR3 has 15 residues. CDR1 and CDR2 from the germline V gene are SGHAT and FQDESV (reference sequence). Trimming left V 5 bases short and J 5 bases short, with 19 bases between. CDR3 region: CASSARRGSEDEQYF. The CDR3 region has the DNA TGTGCCAGCAGCGCCCGGAGAGGGTCGGAGGACGAGCAGTACTTC.

This clonotype showed up just a few times. The V call is TRBV27, the J call TRBJ1-2; no reliable D call. V was shortened by 5 bases and J by 5 bases, with 18 bases between the two germline ends. This CDR3 has 15 residues. Germline lookup yields CDR1 MNHEY and CDR2 SMNVEV (reference sequence). This CDR3 reads CASSPNSWALYGYTF. The CDR3 DNA reads TGTGCCAGCAGTCCGAACAGCTGGGCGCTGTATGGCTACACCTTC.

The chain joins TRBV20-1 to TRBJ2-1; TRBD1 agrees at 11 bases. Germline V gene sequence: CDR1 DFQATT, CDR2 SNEGSKA (reference sequence). The CDR3 totals 19 residues. J lost 2 bases, V lost 3 bases, and 15 bases had no gene match. The CDR3, as DNA: TGCAGTGCTAGCCTCCGGGACAGGGGGAGCGGGGGGACCTACAATGAGCAGTTCTTC. It specifies CSASLRDRGSGGTYNEQFF.

The V call is TRBV7-3, the J call TRBJ1-1; D not certain. From germline, CDR1 is SGHTA and CDR2 FQGTGA. This CDR3 contains 14 residues. V gave up 4 bases and J gave up 3 bases, with 12 bases separating them. In DNA form, the CDR3 reads TGTGCCAGCAGCTCCCTCGGCGGGCACACTGAAGCTTTCTTT. This gives the protein CASSSLGGHTEAFF.

V is TRBV27 and J is TRBJ2-3; 9 bases match TRBD2. CDR3 length equals 16 residues. Losses at the gene ends were 5 bases for V and 2 bases for J; bases not matched to a gene: 8. Germline assignment: CDR1 MNHEY and CDR2 SMNVEV (reference sequence). The CDR3 sequence is CASSPLAGGITDTQYF. The CDR3, as DNA: TGTGCCAGCAGTCCCCTTGCGGGGGGGATCACAGATACGCAGTATTTT.

J is TRBJ2-7 and V is TRBV20-1, with no clear D. CDR1 is DFQATT and CDR2 is SNEGSKA in the germline V gene (reference sequence). The CDR3 is 13 residues long. V shed 1 base and J shed 3 bases, with 10 bases lying between them. This CDR3 is CSARVGLNYEQYF. CDR3 DNA: TGCAGTGCTAGAGTAGGGCTAAACTACGAGCAGTACTTC.

The chain combines TRBV7-9 with TRBJ2-7, with 10 bases identical to TRBD1. CDR1 is SEHNR and CDR2 is FQNEAQ in the germline V gene (reference sequence). Trimming took 5 bases from V and 2 from J; bases not matched to a gene: 9. The length of the CDR3 is 16 residues. CDR3 sequence reads: CASSHSPGQGTYEQYF. CDR3 in DNA: TGTGCCAGCAGCCATTCCCCGGGACAGGGGACCTACGAGCAGTACTTC.

This clonotype has just a few counts. The chain links TRBV12-3 or TRBV12-4 to TRBJ1-3; possibly TRBD1 for D (6 bases). Trimming removed 2 bases from V and 2 bases from J, with 13 bases in between. The CDR3 length is 16 residues. DNA for the CDR3: TGTGCCAGCAGTTTATCAGGGGATAGTACTGGAAACACCATATATTTT. This translates into CASSLSGDSTGNTIYF.

J is TRBJ2-2 and V is TRBV14; weak D call: TRBD2 (5 bases). The V end was cut by 4 bases, the J end by 4 bases, with 10 bases between. The CDR3 runs 14 residues. Germline V CDR1 and CDR2: SGHDN, FVKESK. The CDR3, as DNA: TGTGCCAGCAGCCCGACTACCTTCACCGGGGAGCTGTTTTTT. Protein sequence: CASSPTTFTGELFF.

There are a few counts of this clonotype. CDR3 bases: TGTGCCAGCAGCCCCGCCGGGACAGGGGGAGATACGCAGTATTTT. This translates into CASSPAGTGGDTQYF. This sequence joins TRBV7-3 and TRBJ2-3; TRBD1 agrees at 11 bases. The CDR3 is made up of 15 amino acids. Germline CDR1 is SGHTA and CDR2 is FQGTGA. V was pared by 5 bases and J by 5 bases, with 6 bases of the junction left unmatched.

This clonotype was picked up a small number of times. The chain carries TRBV27 and TRBJ1-1; tentative D call: TRBD1 (5 bases). CDR1 and CDR2 (germline): MNHEY, SMNVEV (reference sequence). CDR3 size: 13 residues. V gave up 2 bases and J gave up 8 bases, with 12 bases separating them. CDR3 bases: TGTGCCAGCAGTTTAGGGACGCTCGGGGAAGCTTTCTTT. Translated, it gives CASSLGTLGEAFF.

The chain couples TRBV19 to TRBJ2-1; 7 bases align to TRBD1. V lost 3 bases and J lost 6; bases outside the gene matches: 2. Germline CDR1 and CDR2: LNHDA and SQIVND (reference sequence). The CDR3 length is 13 residues. In nucleotides, the CDR3 is TGTGCCAGTAGTATGGGGACAGTCAATGAGCAGTTCTTC. This sequence encodes CASSMGTVNEQFF.